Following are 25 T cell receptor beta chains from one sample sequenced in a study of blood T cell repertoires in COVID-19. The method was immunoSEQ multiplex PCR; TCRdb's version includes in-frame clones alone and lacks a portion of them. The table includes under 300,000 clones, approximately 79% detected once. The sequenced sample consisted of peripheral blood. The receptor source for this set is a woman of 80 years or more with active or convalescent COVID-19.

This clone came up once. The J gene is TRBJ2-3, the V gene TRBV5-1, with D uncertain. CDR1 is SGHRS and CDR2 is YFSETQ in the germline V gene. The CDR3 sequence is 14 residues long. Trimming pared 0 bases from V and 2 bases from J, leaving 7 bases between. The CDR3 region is CASSLAENTDTQYF. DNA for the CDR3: TGCGCCAGCAGCTTGGCGGAGAACACAGATACGCAGTATTTT.

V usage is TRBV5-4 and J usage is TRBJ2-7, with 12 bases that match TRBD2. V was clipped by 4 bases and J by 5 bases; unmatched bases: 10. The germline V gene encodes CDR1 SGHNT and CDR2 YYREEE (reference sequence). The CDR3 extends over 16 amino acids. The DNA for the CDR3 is TGTGCCAGCAGCCCTAGACTAGCGGGAGTGGGAAACGAGCAGTACTTC. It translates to CASSPRLAGVGNEQYF.

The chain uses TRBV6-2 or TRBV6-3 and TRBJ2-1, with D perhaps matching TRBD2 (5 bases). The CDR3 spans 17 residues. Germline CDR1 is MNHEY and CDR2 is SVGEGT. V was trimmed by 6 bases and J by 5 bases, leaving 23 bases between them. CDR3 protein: CASSLDTDSQINNEQFF. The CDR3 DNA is TGTGCCAGCAGCCTAGACACGGACTCACAGATAAACAATGAGCAGTTCTTC.

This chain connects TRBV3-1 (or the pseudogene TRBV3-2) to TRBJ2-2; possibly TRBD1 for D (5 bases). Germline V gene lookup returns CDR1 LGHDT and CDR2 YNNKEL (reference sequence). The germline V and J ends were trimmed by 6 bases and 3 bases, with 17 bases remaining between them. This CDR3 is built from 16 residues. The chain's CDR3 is CASSHLGRGHTGELFF. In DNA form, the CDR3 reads TGTGCCAGCAGTCATTTGGGTAGGGGTCACACCGGGGAGCTGTTTTTT.

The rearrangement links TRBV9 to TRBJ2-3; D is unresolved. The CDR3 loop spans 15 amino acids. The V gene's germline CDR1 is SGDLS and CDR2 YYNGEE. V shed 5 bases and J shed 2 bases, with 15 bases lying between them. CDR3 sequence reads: CASSSTAAATDTQYF. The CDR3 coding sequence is TGTGCCAGCAGTTCTACGGCGGCGGCCACAGATACGCAGTATTTT.

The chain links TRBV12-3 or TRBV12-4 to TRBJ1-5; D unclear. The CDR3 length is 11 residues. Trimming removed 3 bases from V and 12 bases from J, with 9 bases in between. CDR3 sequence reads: CASSFGSVQHF. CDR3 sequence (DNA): TGTGCCAGCAGTTTTGGGAGTGTCCAGCATTTT.

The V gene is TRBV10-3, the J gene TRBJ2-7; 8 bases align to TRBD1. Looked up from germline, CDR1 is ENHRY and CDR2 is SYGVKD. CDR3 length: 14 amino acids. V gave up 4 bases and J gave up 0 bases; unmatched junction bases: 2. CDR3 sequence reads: CAISGTGYSYEQYF. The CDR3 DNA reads TGTGCCATCAGTGGGACAGGGTACTCCTACGAGCAGTACTTC.

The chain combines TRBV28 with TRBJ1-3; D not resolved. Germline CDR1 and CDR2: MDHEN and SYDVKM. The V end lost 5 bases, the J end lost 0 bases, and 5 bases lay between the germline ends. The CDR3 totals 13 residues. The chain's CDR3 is CASSGHSGNTIYF. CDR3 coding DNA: TGTGCCAGCAGTGGGCACTCTGGAAACACCATATATTTT.

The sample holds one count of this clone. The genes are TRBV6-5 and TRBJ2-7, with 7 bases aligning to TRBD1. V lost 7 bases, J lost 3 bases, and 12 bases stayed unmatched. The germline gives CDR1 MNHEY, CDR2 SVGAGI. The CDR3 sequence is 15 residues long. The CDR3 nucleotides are TGTGCCAGCACCCCAGGTGGGGGACAGAACTACGAGCAGTACTTC. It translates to CASTPGGGQNYEQYF.

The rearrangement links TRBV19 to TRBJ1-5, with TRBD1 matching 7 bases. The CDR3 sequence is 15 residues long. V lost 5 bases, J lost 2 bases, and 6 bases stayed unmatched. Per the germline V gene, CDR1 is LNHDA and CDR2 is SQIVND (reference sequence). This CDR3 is CASSVAQGGNQPQHF. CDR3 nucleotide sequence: TGTGCCAGTAGTGTAGCCCAGGGGGGCAATCAGCCCCAGCATTTT.

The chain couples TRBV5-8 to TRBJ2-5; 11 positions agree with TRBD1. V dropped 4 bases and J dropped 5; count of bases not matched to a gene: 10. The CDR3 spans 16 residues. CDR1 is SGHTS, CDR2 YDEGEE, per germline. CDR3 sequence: CASSPSHGTGGETQYF. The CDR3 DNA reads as TGTGCCAGCAGCCCCTCGCATGGGACAGGGGGGGAGACCCAGTACTTC.

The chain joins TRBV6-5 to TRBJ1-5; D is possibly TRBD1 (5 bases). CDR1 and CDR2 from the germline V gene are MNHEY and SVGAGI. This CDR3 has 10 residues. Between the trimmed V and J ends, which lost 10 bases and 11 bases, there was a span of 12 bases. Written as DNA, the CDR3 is TGTGCCACCGGGGGGGGAGCCCAGCATTTT. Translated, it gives CATGGGAQHF.

The CDR3 here is CASRRDRSNYGYTF. Written as DNA, the CDR3 is TGTGCCAGCAGGAGGGACAGAAGTAACTATGGCTACACCTTC. The chain combines TRBV2 with TRBJ1-2; 7 bases are shared with TRBD1. The CDR3 runs to 14 residues. V was clipped by 6 bases and J by 1 base; unmatched bases: 5. CDR1 and CDR2 from the germline V gene are SNHLY and FYNNEI.

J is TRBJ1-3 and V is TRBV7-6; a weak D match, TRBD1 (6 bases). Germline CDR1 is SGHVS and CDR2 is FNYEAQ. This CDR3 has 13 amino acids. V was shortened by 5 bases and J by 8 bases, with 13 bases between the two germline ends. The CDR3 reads CASSAGEGYTIYF. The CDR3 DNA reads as TGTGCCAGCAGCGCAGGGGAAGGATACACCATATATTTT.

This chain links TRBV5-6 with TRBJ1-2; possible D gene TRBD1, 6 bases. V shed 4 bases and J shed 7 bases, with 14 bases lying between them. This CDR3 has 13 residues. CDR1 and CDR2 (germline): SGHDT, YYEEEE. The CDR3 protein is CASSPDQGSGYTF. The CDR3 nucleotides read TGTGCCAGCAGCCCCGATCAGGGGAGTGGCTACACCTTC.

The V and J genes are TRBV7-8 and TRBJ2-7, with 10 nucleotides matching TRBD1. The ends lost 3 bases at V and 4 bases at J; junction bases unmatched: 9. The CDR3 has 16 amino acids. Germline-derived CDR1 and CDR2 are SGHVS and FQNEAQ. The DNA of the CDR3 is TGTGCCAGCAGCTTGACAGACAGGGGGCTTGGGTACGAGCAGTACTTC. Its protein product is CASSLTDRGLGYEQYF.

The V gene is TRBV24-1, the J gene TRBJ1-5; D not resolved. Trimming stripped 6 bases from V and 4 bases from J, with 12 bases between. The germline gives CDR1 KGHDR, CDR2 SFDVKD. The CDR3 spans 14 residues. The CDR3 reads CATSPNGENQPQHF. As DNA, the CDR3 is TGTGCCACCAGTCCCAACGGGGAAAATCAGCCCCAGCATTTT.

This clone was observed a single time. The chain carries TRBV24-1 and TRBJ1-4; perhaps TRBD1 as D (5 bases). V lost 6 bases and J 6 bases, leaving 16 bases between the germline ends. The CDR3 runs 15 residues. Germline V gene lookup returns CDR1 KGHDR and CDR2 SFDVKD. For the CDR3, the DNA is TGTGCCACCAGTCATCCCAGGGAGGGGCATGAAAAACTGTTTTTT. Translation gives CATSHPREGHEKLFF.

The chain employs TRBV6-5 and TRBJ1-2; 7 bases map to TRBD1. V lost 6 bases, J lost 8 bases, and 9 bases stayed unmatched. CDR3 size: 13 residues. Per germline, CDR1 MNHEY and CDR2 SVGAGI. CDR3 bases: TGTGCCAGCAGCCCGGAGGGGGCTTGGGGCTACACCTTC. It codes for CASSPEGAWGYTF.

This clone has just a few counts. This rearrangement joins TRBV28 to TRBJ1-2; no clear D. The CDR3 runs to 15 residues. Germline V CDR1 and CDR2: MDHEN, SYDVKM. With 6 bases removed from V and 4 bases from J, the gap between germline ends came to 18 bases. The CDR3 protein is CASSPMGDRSYGYTF. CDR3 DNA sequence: TGTGCCAGCAGCCCTATGGGAGATCGGTCCTATGGCTACACCTTC.

The CDR3 region is CASRLDSGGNTEAFF. CDR3 DNA: TGCGCCAGCAGACTGGACAGTGGGGGGAACACTGAAGCTTTCTTT. The chain joins TRBV5-1 to TRBJ1-1; weak D call: TRBD1 (6 bases). The germline V gene has CDR1 SGHRS and CDR2 YFSETQ. V lost 5 bases, J lost 1 base, and 15 bases lay in between. The CDR3 has 15 amino acids.

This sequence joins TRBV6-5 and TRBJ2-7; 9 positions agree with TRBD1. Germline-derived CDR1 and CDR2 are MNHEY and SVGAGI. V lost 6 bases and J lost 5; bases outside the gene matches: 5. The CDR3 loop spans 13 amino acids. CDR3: CASRLQGANEQYF. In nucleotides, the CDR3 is TGTGCCAGCAGATTACAGGGGGCGAACGAGCAGTACTTC.

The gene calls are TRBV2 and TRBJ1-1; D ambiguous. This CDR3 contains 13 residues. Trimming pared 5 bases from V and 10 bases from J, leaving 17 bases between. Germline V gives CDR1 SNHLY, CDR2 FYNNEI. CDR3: CASSIREGNAAFF. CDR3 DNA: TGTGCCAGCAGTATACGGGAAGGGAACGCAGCTTTCTTT.

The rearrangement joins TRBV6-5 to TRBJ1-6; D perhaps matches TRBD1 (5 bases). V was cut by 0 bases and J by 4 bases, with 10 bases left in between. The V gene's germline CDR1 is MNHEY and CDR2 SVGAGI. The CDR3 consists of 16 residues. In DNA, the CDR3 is TGTGCCAGCAGTTACTCAGGGGCTTTTTATAATTCACCCCTCCACTTT. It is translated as CASSYSGAFYNSPLHF.

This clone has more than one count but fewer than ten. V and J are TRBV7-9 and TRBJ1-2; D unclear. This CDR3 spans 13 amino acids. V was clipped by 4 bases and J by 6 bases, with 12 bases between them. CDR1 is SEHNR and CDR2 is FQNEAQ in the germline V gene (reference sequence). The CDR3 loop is CASSSVVVDGYTF. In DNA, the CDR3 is TGTGCCAGCAGCTCCGTAGTTGTGGATGGCTACACCTTC.